This T cell receptor beta chain was profiled in a study of T-cell memory formation after mild COVID-19. The CDR3 is made up of 14 amino acids. The germline V gene encodes CDR1 LNHNV and CDR2 YYDKDF (reference sequence). Unmatched junction bases numbered 5, after V lost 3 bases and J lost 5 bases. TCRdb recomputed calls from the 5' RACE reads with MiXCR, one row per CDR3 protein. The sample records roughly 120,000 distinct CDR3 sequences, 15% to 20% being singletons. The receptor comes from an adult woman who had mild COVID-19 (a few samples of this study predate the infection). Cell type and time point are not known. The sample taken for sequencing was PBMCs or a T cell subset sorted from them (not recorded which). The chain uses TRBV15 and TRBJ2-3, with 7 bases matching TRBD2. CDR3 region: CATSSRGDGDTQYF. In DNA form, the CDR3 reads TGTGCCACCAGCAGTCGGGGGGACGGAGATACGCAGTATTTT.